This T cell receptor beta chain came from a study of regulatory T cells in long-lasting Graves disease (TCRdb year 2021). Turning to the overall study: Newly diagnosed Graves' disease patients had taken antithyroid drugs for less than 3 months. Persistent Graves' disease patients were compared with newly diagnosed Graves' disease patients by peripheral blood TCR sequencing and RNA sequencing. The study took place in China and was registered as a clinical trial. A total of around 35 samples underwent TCR sequencing: about 13 from persistent and about 20 from newly diagnosed Graves' disease patients. Paper-wide results and their limitations: Sequencing and analysis were limited to the TCR beta chain. As a limitation, the authors acknowledged that the small sample size may reduce accuracy. More public clonotypes were shared among persistent patients (fewer than 3,000) than among newly diagnosed patients (under 1,000). Because the primary lesion, thyroid tissue, could not be accessed, the study looked at peripheral blood alone. Compared with newly diagnosed patients, patients with persistent Graves' disease had lower TCR Shannon entropy and fewer highly expanded clones, which suggests clonal expansion.

This clonotype was counted between two and nine times. Its specific antigen is unknown. Per-base quality was not reported, and no clone a single base away is much larger than it. Library preparation employed multiplex PCR. Instrument on record: Illumina HiSeq 4000. iRepertoire HTBI primers and Arm-PCR amplification of CDR3 regions were used to construct TCR beta libraries. PCR products were gel purified before sequencing. In the authors' own workflow: Gene usage analysis of CDR3 amino acid clonotypes relied on the roughly 60 TRBV and around 13 TRBJ segments identified across samples. COPE and FqMerger were used to merge filtered high-quality paired reads into contigs. BLAST was used to align contigs to the IMGT TRBV, TRBD and TRBJ reference genes, and CDR3 was defined following IMGT. Clonotypes above 0.1% frequency were classified as highly expanded clones. Repertoire diversity was measured by Shannon entropy, and V-J evenness by the Gini coefficient. A clonotype found in more than one individual was treated as public. TCRdb applied fastp at Q25 and MiXCR to the public reads, then kept only in-frame beta chains. Duplicate CDR3 protein sequences are folded into a single record with the most common DNA and genes. None of the V and J calls come from the authors' own analysis; TCRdb made them. The sample includes 400,000 to 500,000 distinct CDR3 sequences, with 14% observed a single time. The ten largest clonotypes hold around a sixth of the sample.

Taken with the paper, the label for time point translates to: newly diagnosed GD, antithyroid drugs for less than 3 months. RNA was extracted from PBMCs in TRIzol for both TCR sequencing and RNA sequencing. Graves' disease was diagnosed according to American Thyroid Association guidelines. Patients for the study were recruited at an endocrinology department in Xi'an, China. Each patient gave approximately 9 milliliters of peripheral blood, collected in an EDTA anticoagulant tube. Ficoll Paque Plus density gradient separation was used to isolate PBMCs, and no additional T cell sorting was done. An Agilent 2100 Bioanalyzer and agarose gel were used to assess RNA quality, and a NanoDrop 2000 was used to measure RNA concentration. These data are also associated with another study on T cells in Graves' hyperthyroidism and ophthalmopathy. The second study's paper adds: Stable Graves' hyperthyroidism was defined as the absence of progression to ophthalmopathy over 18 months of follow-up. Hyperthyroidism patients were aged 18 to 65 years and newly diagnosed, with disease duration of less than 2 months. Exclusion was applied to patients with uncontrolled infections, other autoimmune diseases, pregnancy or lactation. Diagnoses were established on the basis of clinical symptoms, serum thyroxine and TRAb, thyroid ultrasound, and orbital computed tomography. A first-round RT-PCR of the TCR CDR3 used the HTBI primer set with the Qiagen OneStep RT-PCR kit. Most expanded thyroid clonotypes (frequency above 0.001) were also detected in blood, a finding suggesting that blood repertoires may reflect thyroid immune responses. In cross-validation, a model built on a 13 V-J signature told ophthalmopathy apart from stable hyperthyroidism with roughly 87% sensitivity and roughly 81% specificity, and in testing the same model reached 80%/75%. In validation, the model predicted progression to ophthalmopathy with roughly 66% sensitivity and less than 75% specificity, a median of 6.5 months before onset. A discovery cohort of roughly 100 patients, roughly 45 with Graves' ophthalmopathy and 55 to 60 with stable Graves' hyperthyroidism, was used to find distinguishing TCR V-J signatures. Prospective prediction of ophthalmopathy was tested in an independent validation cohort of approximately 19 hyperthyroidism patients and 17 patients who later progressed to ophthalmopathy. For training and testing, the roughly 100 patients in the discovery cohort were randomly divided in a 7:3 ratio. The study also compared thyroid tissue and blood T-cell repertoires from several Graves' hyperthyroidism patients. After sampling, hyperthyroidism patients received methimazole starting at 30 mg daily, and ophthalmopathy patients received high-dose intravenous methylprednisolone. The libraries were constructed in a second round of multiplex PCR and then size-selected and purified. The libraries were sequenced on an Illumina HiSeq2000 using paired-end 100 bp reads. SOAPnuke was used to process the raw data, throwing out any read that contained adapters or uncalled bases, had a mean Phred below 15, or lacked an exact constant-primer or identifier match. High-quality paired reads were merged using COPE v1.2.5, and each unique nucleotide sequence was defined as a clonotype. MiTCR v1.1 was used to align clonotypes to the IMGT TRBV, TRBD and TRBJ reference segments. The analysis was restricted to V-J combinations with a frequency above 0.0001, which together covered around 99% of the repertoires. The TCS score was defined as the ratio of F50 (clonal expansion) to E x V (chaos), calculated using BLOSUM62-based TCRdist between CDR3 peptides within each V-J. Welch's t-statistics and random forest reduced several hundred V-J features to 13, which were used in a naive Bayes classifier (R e1071). No statistical method was used to set the sample size in advance, and investigators knew the group allocation. According to the paper, TCR Vbeta CDR3 sequencing was carried out on 120 to 150 peripheral blood samples, which came from about 45 ophthalmopathy, about 75 hyperthyroidism and about 17 progressor patients.

The origin of this receptor is a woman aged 50 to 60 with Graves disease. Donor details come from another sample of the same person, matched by shared clones. Specimen: peripheral blood mononuclear cells (PBMCs), collected at new diagnosis, from a patient treated with antithyroid drugs.

At the DNA level, the sequence is TGCGCCAGCAAGGGGACAGGGGAAATGGCCTCTGGGGCCAACGTCCTGACTTTC. It codes for CASKGTGEMASGANVLTF. This receptor chain uses TRBV5-1 and TRBJ2-6; 10 junctional bases match TRBD1. From cysteine to phenylalanine, the CDR3 is 18 amino acids long. CDR3 DNA is the only sequence kept; it has 54 bases, read in frame from the first base. CDR1 and CDR2 were assigned from the germline V gene as SGHRS and YFSETQ. Ends trimmed: V by 6 bases, J by 0 bases; bases unmatched to a gene: 9.